This record covers a single TCR beta chain. Its antigen is still unknown. The investigators reverse transcribed all of the isolated RNA, so they sequenced expressed TCRB transcripts. Data came from immunoSEQ multiplex PCR; TCRdb stores just in-frame clones and leaves some out. The table records under 950,000 clones, roughly 17% of them present only once. The sample belongs to a study of beta chain features in type 1 diabetes. V gave up 6 bases and J gave up 1 base, with 20 bases separating them. The CDR3 runs to 16 residues. Germline V gives CDR1 SQVTM, CDR2 ANQGSEA. Whole-study results and caveats: A moderate, significant TCRB CDR3 shortening appeared in type 1 diabetes across four CD4+ subsets.

This TCR derives from a young woman in good health. Sequencing was done on a sample of naive CD4+ T cells from blood. The chain combines TRBV29-1 with TRBJ2-3, with a weak D call TRBD2 (5 bases). The CDR3 sequence is CSVTSRAGRGTDTQYF. In DNA form, the CDR3 reads TGCAGCGTAACCAGCCGCGCGGGTCGAGGCACAGATACGCAGTATTTT.